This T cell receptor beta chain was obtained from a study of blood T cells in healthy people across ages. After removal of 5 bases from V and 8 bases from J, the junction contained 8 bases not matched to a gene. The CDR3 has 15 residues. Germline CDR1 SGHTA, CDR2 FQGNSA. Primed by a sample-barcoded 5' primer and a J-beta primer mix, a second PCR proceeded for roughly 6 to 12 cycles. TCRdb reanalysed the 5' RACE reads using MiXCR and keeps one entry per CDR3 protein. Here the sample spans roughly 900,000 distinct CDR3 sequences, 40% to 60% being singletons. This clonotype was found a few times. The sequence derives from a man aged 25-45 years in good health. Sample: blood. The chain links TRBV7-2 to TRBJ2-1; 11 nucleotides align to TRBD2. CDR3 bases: TGTGCCAGCAGCCAGCTAGCGGGGGGAAGTGATGAGCAGTTCTTC. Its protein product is CASSQLAGGSDEQFF.